The rows below give T cell receptor beta chains drawn from one sample of a study of neurological immune-mediated disorders. One entry per CDR3 protein, called by TCRdb with MiXCR from the 5' RACE reads. This repertoire shows around 30,000 distinct CDR3 sequences, almost 2.5% found once; its top ten account for about 2.3%. The sequenced material came from PBMCs. The receptors shown here come from a woman aged 50 to 60 with multiple sclerosis. Each CDR3 is given with its conserved first and last residue. A D gene is named only where the DNA matches it firmly. The size field is filled for only some rows; it gives once, few, many or a size class.

V	D	size	J	DNA	CDR3
TRBV12-3/TRBV12-4	NA	many	TRBJ2-5	TGTGCCAGCAGCCGCTACAGGGAGACCCAGTACTTC	CASSRYRETQYF
TRBV20-1	TRBD1	many	TRBJ1-3	TGCAGTGCTAGGGGACAGGGGGCTGGAAACACCATATATTTT	CSARGQGAGNTIYF
TRBV5-1	NA	many	TRBJ1-1	TGCGCCAGCAGCTTGGCGCACAACACTGAAGCTTTCTTT	CASSLAHNTEAFF
TRBV7-2	NA	many	TRBJ2-7	TGTGCCAGCAGCCGCGTCCTTGCAGGGGACGAGCAGTACTTC	CASSRVLAGDEQYF
TRBV9	TRBD2	NA	TRBJ2-4	TGTGCCAGCAGCCCCCTATCTTGGGGAGGGGTTTCCAAAAACATTCAGTACTTC	CASSPLSWGGVSKNIQYF
TRBV5-1	NA	many	TRBJ1-2	TGCGCCAGCAGCGAGATGGGCTTCTATGGCTACACCTTC	CASSEMGFYGYTF
TRBV5-6	NA	many	TRBJ1-5	TGTGCCAGCAGCTTGTGGGGAAACAATCAGCCCCAGCATTTT	CASSLWGNNQPQHF
TRBV6-6	TRBD2	few	TRBJ2-7	TGTGCCAGCTCCCCTAGCGGTTACGAGCAGTACTTC	CASSPSGYEQYF
TRBV20-1	TRBD2	many	TRBJ2-5	TGCAGTGCTAGTAACCTAGCGGAGATCCAAGAGACCCAGTACTTC	CSASNLAEIQETQYF
TRBV20-1	NA	many	TRBJ1-2	TGCAGTGCTAGAGACCCCCGGGGGGTCGGCTACACCTTC	CSARDPRGVGYTF
TRBV3-1	NA	many	TRBJ1-1	TGTGCCAGCAGCTCCCGATGGGGTGGAACTGAAGCTTTCTTT	CASSSRWGGTEAFF
TRBV9	NA	many	TRBJ1-5	TGTGCCAGCAGCCTTAAGGGTACCGATCAGCCCCAGCATTTT	CASSLKGTDQPQHF
TRBV5-1	TRBD2	many	TRBJ2-7	TGCGCCAGCAGCTTGCGGGAGGCCTACGAGCAGTACTTC	CASSLREAYEQYF
TRBV5-1	TRBD1	NA	TRBJ1-6	TGCGCCAGCAGCTTGCGACCGAGGGGGACAGGGACGTTTTCACCCCTCAACTTT	CASSLRPRGTGTFSPLNF
TRBV7-9	NA	many	TRBJ1-1	TGTGCCAGCACCCTACCGAGGGGAACTGAAGCTTTCTTT	CASTLPRGTEAFF
TRBV7-8	NA	many	TRBJ2-5	TGTGCCAGCAGCTTAGGTCGGACGGGGGAGACCCAGTACTTC	CASSLGRTGETQYF
TRBV3-1	NA	many	TRBJ1-2	TGTGCCAGCAGCCAAGAAAGACTCCGGGCTAAGGAAGGCTACACCTTC	CASSQERLRAKEGYTF
TRBV7-2	NA	many	TRBJ1-1	TGTGCCAGCAGCTTAAGGCGTCCGTCTCGCGGGGGAGGATTGGAAGCTTTCTTT	CASSLRRPSRGGGLEAFF
TRBV11-1	NA	many	TRBJ2-1	TGTGCCAGCAGCTTAGCGCTGGCGGGAAGCTCCTACAATGAGCAGTTCTTC	CASSLALAGSSYNEQFF
TRBV3-1	TRBD2	many	TRBJ2-5	TGTGCCAGCAGCCTTAGCGGGGGGCGGGAGACCCAGTACTTC	CASSLSGGRETQYF
TRBV11-2	TRBD2	NA	TRBJ2-1	TGTGCCAGCAGCTTGACTAGCGGGGACAATGAGCAGTTCTTC	CASSLTSGDNEQFF
TRBV4-3	NA	many	TRBJ1-4	TGCGCCAGCAGCCAAAACCTAAGAGAAAAACTGTTTTTT	CASSQNLREKLFF
TRBV18	NA	NA	TRBJ1-2	TGTGCCAGCTCACCACTAGGACAGAGCGGCTACACCTTC	CASSPLGQSGYTF
TRBV20-1	TRBD1	many	TRBJ2-7	TGCATTATGGGACAGGGTGGCGAGCAGTACTTC	CIMGQGGEQYF
TRBV12-3/TRBV12-4	NA	many	TRBJ2-3	TGTGCCAGCAGCCCCTTTGGCGCCAAAGGGTCCACAGATACGCAGTATTTT	CASSPFGAKGSTDTQYF
TRBV5-5	NA	many	TRBJ2-7	TGTGCCAGCAGCTCGGGACCTTTGCAGGGTGAAGAGCAGTACTTC	CASSSGPLQGEEQYF